This TCR beta chain derives from a study of response to subunit inactivated influenza vaccine (dated by TCRdb to between 2017 and 2018). About the investigation overall: To follow how T cells responded to a trivalent subunit inactivated influenza vaccine, the researchers relied on deep quantitative profiling of the T cell receptor repertoire.

What the work shows at the level of the full study, not this receptor alone: According to the authors, only a limited number of new T cells may be recruited by each seasonal influenza vaccination.

Comment on this clonotype: Its cognate antigen has yet to be identified. No much larger clonotype is one base removed from it; base qualities were not supplied.

Between the V and J ends, shortened by 4 bases and 4 bases respectively, the junction contains 10 bases. As encoded in the germline V gene, CDR1 is SGHNT while CDR2 is YENEEA. The CDR3 covers 14 residues, taking in both the cysteine and the phenylalanine. The only DNA kept is the CDR3, 42 bases in frame from the first base. To prepare the library, RT-PCR was applied. This sample was sequenced with an Illumina HiSeq 2500. Using fastp at Q25 and MiXCR, TCRdb reprocessed the public reads and kept productive beta chains. Identical CDR3 proteins give one entry, which carries the most common genes and DNA. Present in this sample are about 700,000 distinct CDR3 sequences, roughly 13% of which were seen just once. The ten largest clonotypes hold 6% to 8% of the sample.

This receptor was obtained from a man aged 45 to 65 who received an inactivated influenza vaccine. Donor details come from another sample of the same person, matched by shared clones. Here the sequenced sample was PBMCs from blood, taken roughly 2 weeks before vaccination. The chain couples TRBV11-3 to TRBJ2-2, with the D segment identity uncertain. The CDR3 here reads CASSSLSVTGELFF. The DNA is as follows: TGTGCCAGCAGCTCCCTCTCCGTCACCGGGGAGCTGTTTTTT.